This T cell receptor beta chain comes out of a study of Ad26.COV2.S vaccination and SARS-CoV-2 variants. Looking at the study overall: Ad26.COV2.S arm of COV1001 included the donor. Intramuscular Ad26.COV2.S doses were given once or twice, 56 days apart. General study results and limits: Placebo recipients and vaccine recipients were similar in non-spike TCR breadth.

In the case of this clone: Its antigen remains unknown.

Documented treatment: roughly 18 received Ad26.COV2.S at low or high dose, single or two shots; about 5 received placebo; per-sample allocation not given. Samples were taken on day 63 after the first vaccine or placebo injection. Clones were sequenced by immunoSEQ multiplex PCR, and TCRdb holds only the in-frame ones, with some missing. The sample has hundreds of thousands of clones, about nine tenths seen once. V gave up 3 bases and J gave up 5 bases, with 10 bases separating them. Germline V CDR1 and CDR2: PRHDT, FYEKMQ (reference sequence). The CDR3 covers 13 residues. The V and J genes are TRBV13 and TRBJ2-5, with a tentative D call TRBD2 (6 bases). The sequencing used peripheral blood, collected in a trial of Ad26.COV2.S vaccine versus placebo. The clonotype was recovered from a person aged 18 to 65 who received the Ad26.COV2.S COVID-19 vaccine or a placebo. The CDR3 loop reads CASSLFGGETQYF. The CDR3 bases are TGTGCCAGCAGCTTGTTTGGGGGGGAGACCCAGTACTTC.